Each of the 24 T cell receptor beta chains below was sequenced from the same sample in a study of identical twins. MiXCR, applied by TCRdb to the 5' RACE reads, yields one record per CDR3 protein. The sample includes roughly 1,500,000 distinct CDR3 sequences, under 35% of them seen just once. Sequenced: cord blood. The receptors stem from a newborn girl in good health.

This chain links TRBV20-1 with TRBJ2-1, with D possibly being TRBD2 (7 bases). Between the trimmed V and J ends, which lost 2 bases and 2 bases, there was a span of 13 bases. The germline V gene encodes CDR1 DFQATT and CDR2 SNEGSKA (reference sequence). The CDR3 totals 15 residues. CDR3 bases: TGCAGTGCTAGACTAGGGGGGGGGACCTACAATGAGCAGTTCTTC. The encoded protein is CSARLGGGTYNEQFF.

CDR3 nucleotides: TGTGCCAGCAGTTTATCGGCGCCAGGTACGCAGTATTTT. Its translation is CASSLSAPGTQYF. This rearrangement joins TRBV12-3 or TRBV12-4 to TRBJ2-3, with D unclear. CDR3 length: 13 residues. V shed 2 bases and J shed 8 bases, with 11 bases lying between them.

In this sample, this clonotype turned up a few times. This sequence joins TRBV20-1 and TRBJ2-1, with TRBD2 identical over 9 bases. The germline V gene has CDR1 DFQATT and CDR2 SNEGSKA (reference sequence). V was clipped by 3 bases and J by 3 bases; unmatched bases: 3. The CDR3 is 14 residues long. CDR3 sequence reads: CSASMTSGYNEQFF. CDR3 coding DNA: TGCAGTGCTAGCATGACTAGCGGCTACAATGAGCAGTTCTTC.

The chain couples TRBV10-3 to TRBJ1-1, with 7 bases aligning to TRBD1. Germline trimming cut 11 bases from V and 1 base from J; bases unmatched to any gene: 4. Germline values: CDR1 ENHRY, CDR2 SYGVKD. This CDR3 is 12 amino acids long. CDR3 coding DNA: TGTGCCGCGGGACAGCCGAACACTGAAGCTTTCTTT. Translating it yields CAAGQPNTEAFF.

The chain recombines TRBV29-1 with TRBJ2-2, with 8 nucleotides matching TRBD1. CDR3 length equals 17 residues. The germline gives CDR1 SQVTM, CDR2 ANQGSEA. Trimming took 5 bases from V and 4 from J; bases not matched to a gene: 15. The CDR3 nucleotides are TGCAGCGTTCACCGCGGTTCATCAGGGGGCGGCACCGGGGAGCTGTTTTTT. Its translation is CSVHRGSSGGGTGELFF.

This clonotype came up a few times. The CDR3 bases are TGCGCCAGCAGCCAAGATCGATTCAGTTATGGCTACACCTTC. Translated, it gives CASSQDRFSYGYTF. The chain couples TRBV4-1 to TRBJ1-2; D unclear. This CDR3 contains 14 residues. V shed 0 bases and J shed 5 bases, with 10 bases lying between them. Germline V CDR1 and CDR2: MGHRA, YSYEKL.

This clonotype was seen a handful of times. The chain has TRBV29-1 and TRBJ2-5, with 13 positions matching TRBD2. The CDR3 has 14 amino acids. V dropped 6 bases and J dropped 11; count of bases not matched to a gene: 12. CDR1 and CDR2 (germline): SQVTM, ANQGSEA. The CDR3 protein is CSVRTSGSYNEQYF. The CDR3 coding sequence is TGCAGCGTGAGGACTAGCGGGAGCTACAATGAGCAGTACTTC.

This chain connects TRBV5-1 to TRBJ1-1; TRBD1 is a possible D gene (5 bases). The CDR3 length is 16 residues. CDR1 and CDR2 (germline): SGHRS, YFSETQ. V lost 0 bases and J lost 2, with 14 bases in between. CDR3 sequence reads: CASSLGLTEINTEAFF. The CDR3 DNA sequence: TGCGCCAGCAGCTTGGGCTTGACAGAGATAAACACTGAAGCTTTCTTT. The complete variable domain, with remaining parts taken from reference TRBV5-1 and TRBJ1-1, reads KAGVTQTPRYLIKTRGQQVTLSCSPISGHRSVSWYQQTPGQGLQFLFEYFSETQRNKGNFPGRFSGRQFSNSRSEMNVSTLELGDSALYLCASSLGLTEINTEAFFGQGTRLTVV.

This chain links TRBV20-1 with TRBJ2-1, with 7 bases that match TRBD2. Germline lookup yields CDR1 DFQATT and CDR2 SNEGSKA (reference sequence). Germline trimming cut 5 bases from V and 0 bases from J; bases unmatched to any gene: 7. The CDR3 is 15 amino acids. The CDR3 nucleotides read TGCAGTGCTTCTCTAGCGGCTAGCTCCTACAATGAGCAGTTCTTC. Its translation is CSASLAASSYNEQFF.

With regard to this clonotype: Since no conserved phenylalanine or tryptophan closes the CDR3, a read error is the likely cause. The CDR3 coding sequence is TGTGCCAGCAGCTTACCTCGACGAGGACCCACTGAAGCTTTCTTA. Its protein is CASSLPRRGPTEAFL. This rearrangement joins TRBV28 to TRBJ1-1; no firm D call. Germline CDR1 reads MDHEN; CDR2 reads SYDVKM. The CDR3 covers 15 residues. With 6 bases removed from V and 4 bases from J, the gap between germline ends came to 18 bases.

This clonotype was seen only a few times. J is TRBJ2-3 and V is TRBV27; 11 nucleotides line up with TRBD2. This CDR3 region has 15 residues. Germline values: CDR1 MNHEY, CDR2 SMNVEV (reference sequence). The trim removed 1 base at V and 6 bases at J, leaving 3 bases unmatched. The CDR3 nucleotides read TGTGCCAGCAGTTTATGGCCTAGCGGGGGGGATACGCAGTATTTT. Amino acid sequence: CASSLWPSGGDTQYF.

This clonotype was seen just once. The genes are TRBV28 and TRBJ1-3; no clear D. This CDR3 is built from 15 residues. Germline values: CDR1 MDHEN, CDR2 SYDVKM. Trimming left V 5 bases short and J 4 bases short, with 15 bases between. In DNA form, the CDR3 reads TGTGCCAGCAGTGGACCCGACTCACGGGGAAACACCATATATTTT. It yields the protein CASSGPDSRGNTIYF.

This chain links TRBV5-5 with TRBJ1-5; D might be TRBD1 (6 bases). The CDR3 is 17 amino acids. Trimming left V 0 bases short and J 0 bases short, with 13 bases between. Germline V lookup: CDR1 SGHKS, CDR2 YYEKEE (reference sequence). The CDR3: CASSLGGGLFSNQPQHF. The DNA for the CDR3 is TGTGCCAGCAGCTTGGGCGGGGGGCTCTTTAGCAATCAGCCCCAGCATTTT.

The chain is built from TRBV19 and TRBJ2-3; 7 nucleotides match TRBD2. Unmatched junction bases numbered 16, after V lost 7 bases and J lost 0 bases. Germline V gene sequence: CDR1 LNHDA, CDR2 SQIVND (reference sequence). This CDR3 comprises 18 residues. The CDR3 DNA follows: TGTGCCAGTACGGCTGGACTAGACCCCCCCTATAGCACAGATACGCAGTATTTT. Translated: CASTAGLDPPYSTDTQYF. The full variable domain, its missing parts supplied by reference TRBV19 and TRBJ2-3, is DGGITQSPKYLFRKEGQNVTLSCEQNLNHDAMYWYRQDPGQGLRLIYYSQIVNDFQKGDIAEGYSVSREKKESFPLTVTSAQKNPTAFYLCASTAGLDPPYSTDTQYFGPGTRLTVL.

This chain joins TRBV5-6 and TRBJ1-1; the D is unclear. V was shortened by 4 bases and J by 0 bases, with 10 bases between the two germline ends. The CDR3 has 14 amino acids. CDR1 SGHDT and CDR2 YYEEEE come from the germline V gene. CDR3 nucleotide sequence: TGTGCCAGCAGCGTCAAGACGGTGAACACTGAAGCTTTCTTT. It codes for CASSVKTVNTEAFF.

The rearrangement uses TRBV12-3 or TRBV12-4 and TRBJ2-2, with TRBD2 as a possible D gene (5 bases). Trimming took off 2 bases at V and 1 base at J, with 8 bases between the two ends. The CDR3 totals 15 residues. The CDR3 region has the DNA TGTGCCAGCAGTTTATTAGCGTTGAACACCGGGGAGCTGTTTTTT. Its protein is CASSLLALNTGELFF.

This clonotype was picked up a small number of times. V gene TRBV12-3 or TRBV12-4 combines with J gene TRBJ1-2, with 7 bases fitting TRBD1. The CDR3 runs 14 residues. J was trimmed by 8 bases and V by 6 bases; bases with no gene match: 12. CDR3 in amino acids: CASSSQRGLGGYTF. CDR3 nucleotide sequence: TGTGCCAGCAGCTCCCAAAGGGGGCTTGGAGGCTACACCTTC.

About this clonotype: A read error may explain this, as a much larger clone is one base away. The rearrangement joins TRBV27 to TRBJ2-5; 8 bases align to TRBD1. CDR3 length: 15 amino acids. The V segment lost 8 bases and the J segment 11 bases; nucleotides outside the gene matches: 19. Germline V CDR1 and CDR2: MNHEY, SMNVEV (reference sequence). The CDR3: CASLGTGSNLREQYF. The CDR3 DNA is TGTGCCAGCCTTGGGACAGGATCCAATCTACGGGAGCAGTACTTC.

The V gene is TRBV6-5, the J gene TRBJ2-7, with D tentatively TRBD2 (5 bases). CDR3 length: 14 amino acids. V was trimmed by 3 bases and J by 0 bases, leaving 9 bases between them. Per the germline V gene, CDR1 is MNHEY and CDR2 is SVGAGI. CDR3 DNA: TGTGCCAGCAGTTATGGAGAGGGCTCCTACGAGCAGTACTTC. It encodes CASSYGEGSYEQYF.

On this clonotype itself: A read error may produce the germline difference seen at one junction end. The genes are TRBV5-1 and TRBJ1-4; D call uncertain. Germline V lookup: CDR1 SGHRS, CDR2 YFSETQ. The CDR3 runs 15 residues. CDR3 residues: CAGSLESAGNEKLFF. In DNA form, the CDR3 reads TGCGCCGGCAGCTTGGAATCGGCCGGGAACGAAAAACTGTTTTTT.

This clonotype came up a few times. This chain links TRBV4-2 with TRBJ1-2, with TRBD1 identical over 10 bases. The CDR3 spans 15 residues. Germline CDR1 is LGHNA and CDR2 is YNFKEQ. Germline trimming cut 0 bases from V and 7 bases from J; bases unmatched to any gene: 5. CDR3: CASSQDPTGGLGYTF. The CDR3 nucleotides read TGTGCCAGCAGCCAAGATCCGACAGGGGGCCTTGGCTACACCTTC.

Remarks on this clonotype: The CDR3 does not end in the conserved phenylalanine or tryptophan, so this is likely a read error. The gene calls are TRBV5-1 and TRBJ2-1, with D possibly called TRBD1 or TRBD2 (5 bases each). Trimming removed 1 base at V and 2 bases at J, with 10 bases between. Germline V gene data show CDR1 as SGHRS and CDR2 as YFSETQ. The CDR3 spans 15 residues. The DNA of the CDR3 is TGCGCCAGCAGCTTGTCGGGGCCGGCCTACAATGAGCAGTTCTTA. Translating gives CASSLSGPAYNEQFL.

The CDR3 nucleotides read TGTGCCAGCAGTCGCGGACTAGCGGCCCGTCTCTACGAGCAGTACTTC. Amino acids: CASSRGLAARLYEQYF. The genes are TRBV27 and TRBJ2-7, with 10 bases identical to TRBD2. After removal of 5 bases from V and 3 bases from J, the junction contained 10 bases not matched to a gene. The CDR3 totals 16 residues. CDR1 is MNHEY, CDR2 SMNVEV, per germline (reference sequence).

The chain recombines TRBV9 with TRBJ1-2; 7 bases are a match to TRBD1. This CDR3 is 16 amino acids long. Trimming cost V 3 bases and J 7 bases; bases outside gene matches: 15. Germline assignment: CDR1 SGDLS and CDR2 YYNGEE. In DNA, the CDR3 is TGTGCCAGCAGCGCGCCTTACCGACAGGGTAGAGTTGGCTACACCTTC. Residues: CASSAPYRQGRVGYTF.